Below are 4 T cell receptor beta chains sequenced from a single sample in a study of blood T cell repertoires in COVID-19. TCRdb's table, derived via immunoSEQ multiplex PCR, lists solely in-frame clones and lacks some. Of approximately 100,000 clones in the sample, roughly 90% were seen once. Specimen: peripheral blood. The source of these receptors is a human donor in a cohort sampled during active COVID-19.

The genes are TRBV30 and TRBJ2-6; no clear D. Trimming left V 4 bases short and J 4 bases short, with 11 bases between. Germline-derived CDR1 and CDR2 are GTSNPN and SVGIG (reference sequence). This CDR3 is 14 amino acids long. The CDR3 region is CAWTPKRGANVLTF. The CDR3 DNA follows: TGTGCCTGGACCCCAAAGCGAGGGGCCAACGTCCTGACTTTC.

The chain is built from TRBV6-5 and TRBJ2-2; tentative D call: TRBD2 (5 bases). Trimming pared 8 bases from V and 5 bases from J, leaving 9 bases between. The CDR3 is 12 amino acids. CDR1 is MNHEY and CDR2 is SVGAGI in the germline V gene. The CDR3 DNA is TGTGCCAGCCATAGACTAACCGGGGAGCTGTTTTTT. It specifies CASHRLTGELFF.

The CDR3 coding sequence is TGTGCCAGCAGCTCGAGACAGTCCACCGGGGAGCTGTTTTTT. It is translated as CASSSRQSTGELFF. The J gene is TRBJ2-2, the V gene TRBV3-1 (or the pseudogene TRBV3-2); perhaps TRBD1 as D (5 bases). The germline V gene has CDR1 LGHDT and CDR2 YNNKEL (reference sequence). CDR3 length: 14 residues. The germline V and J ends were trimmed by 5 bases and 4 bases, with 11 bases remaining between them.

This CDR3 is CASSYSSRWGEFQYF. Here the CDR3 DNA reads TGTGCCAGCAGTTACTCCTCCCGGTGGGGAGAGTTTCAGTACTTC. The V and J genes are TRBV6-5 and TRBJ2-4; D is perhaps TRBD2 (5 bases). V lost 0 bases and J 11 bases, leaving 17 bases between the germline ends. This CDR3 region has 15 residues. Germline CDR1 is MNHEY and CDR2 is SVGAGI.